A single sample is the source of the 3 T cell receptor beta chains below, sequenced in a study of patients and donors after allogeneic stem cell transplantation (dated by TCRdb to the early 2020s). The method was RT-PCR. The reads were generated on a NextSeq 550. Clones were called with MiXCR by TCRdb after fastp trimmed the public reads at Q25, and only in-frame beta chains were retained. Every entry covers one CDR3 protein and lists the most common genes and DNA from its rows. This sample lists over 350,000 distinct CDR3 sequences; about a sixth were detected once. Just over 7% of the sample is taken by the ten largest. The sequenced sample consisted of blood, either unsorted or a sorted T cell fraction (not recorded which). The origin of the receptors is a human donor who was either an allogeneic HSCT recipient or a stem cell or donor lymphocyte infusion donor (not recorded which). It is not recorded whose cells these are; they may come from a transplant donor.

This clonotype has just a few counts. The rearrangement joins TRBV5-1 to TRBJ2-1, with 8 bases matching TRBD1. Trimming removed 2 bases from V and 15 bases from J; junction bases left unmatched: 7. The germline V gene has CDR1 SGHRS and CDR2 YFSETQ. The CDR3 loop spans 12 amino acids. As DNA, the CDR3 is TGCGCCAGCAGCTTATTGGGGGACAGGTGGTTCTTC. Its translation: CASSLLGDRWFF.

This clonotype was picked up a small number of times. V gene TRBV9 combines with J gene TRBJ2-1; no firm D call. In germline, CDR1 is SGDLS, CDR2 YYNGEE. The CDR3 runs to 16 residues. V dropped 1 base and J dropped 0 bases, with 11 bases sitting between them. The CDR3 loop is CASSVNDSPSYNEQFF. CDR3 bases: TGTGCCAGCAGCGTAAATGACTCCCCCTCCTACAATGAGCAGTTCTTC.

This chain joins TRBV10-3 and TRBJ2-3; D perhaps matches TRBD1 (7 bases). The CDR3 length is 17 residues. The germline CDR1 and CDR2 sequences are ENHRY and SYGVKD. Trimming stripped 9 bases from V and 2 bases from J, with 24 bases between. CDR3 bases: TGTGCCATATCCCAATTGGGGGGACAGACTAACACAGATACGCAGTATTTT. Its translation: CAISQLGGQTNTDTQYF.